The clone carrying this T cell receptor (beta chain) was detected a few times. This sample is drawn from a study of blood T cells in healthy people across ages. CDR1 and CDR2 (germline): SEHNR, FQNEAQ (reference sequence). The V end lost 2 bases, the J end lost 3 bases, and 8 bases lay between the germline ends. This CDR3 is 13 amino acids long. Each sample yielded at least 5.5 micrograms of PBMC total RNA. Combining a sample-barcoded 5' primer with a J-beta primer mix, a second PCR ran for roughly 7 to 12 cycles. Every cDNA molecule carried a tag from a template-switch adaptor bearing 12 random nucleotides. TCRdb re-called the 5' RACE reads through MiXCR, storing one row per CDR3 protein. This sample carries roughly 800,000 distinct CDR3 sequences, roughly 34% of them seen once, and the ten largest clones take approximately 12%.

The chain carries TRBV7-9 and TRBJ2-7; a weak D match, TRBD2 (5 bases). The sequence was obtained from a man aged 18 to 30 in good health. Sequenced sample: blood. DNA for the CDR3: TGTGCCAGCAGCTTAACAGAGGGCTACGAGCAGTACTTC. Translated: CASSLTEGYEQYF. Based on the CDR3 plus reference TRBV7-9 and TRBJ2-7, the full variable domain is DTGVSQNPRHKITKRGQNVTFRCDPISEHNRLYWYRQTLGQGPEFLTYFQNEAQLEKSRLLSDRFSAERPKGSFSTLEIQRTEQGDSAMYLCASSLTEGYEQYFGPGTRLTVT.